This TCR delta chain emerged from a study of gamma-delta chains in newborns, infants, children. Background on the study: Polyclonal expansion of innate γδ T cells after birth follows microbial exposure.

Regarding this clone: A read error is the likely source, as a far larger clone sits one nucleotide away.

The CDR3 loop spans 18 amino acids. Germline values: CDR1 GEAIGNYY, CDR2 EKD. TCRdb fed the reads to CATT. The repertoire holds nearly 5,500 delta-chain clones, with under 20% as singletons. The receptor was isolated from a child who was a newborn, infant or young child, either healthy, febrile or measles-vaccinated (not recorded which). The specimen was blood. The chain is built from TRDV2 and TRDJ1; 11 bases match TRDD3. The CDR3 region has the DNA TGTGCCTGTGACTTCCTAACTGGGGGATATCCACCTCAGGATAACCTCATCTTT. Protein: CACDFLTGGYPPQDNLIF.